This T cell receptor (beta chain) derives from a study of OX40 agonist ivuxolimab in advanced cancers. The junction had 7 bases not matched to a gene; V was cut back by 2 bases and J by 6 bases. There are 15 residues in the CDR3. The germline CDR1 and CDR2 sequences are SNHLY and FYNNEI. As regards this clone: The antigen remains unidentified.

This table comes from immunoSEQ multiplex PCR, and its TCRdb copy is limited to in-frame clones, with some not included. The table shows roughly 77,000 clones, with approximately 92% occurring only once. Study conclusions and caveats: Expanded clones were, on average, more numerous in CD8+ T cells than in CD4+. Low normalized T-cell clonal expansion was also seen in some nonresponders.

The sequencing here drew on CD4+ or CD8+ T cells sorted from blood, taken in a trial of the OX40 agonist ivuxolimab. The chain couples TRBV2 to TRBJ1-5; 7 bases agree with TRBD1. This receptor was taken from an adult with an advanced solid tumor such as melanoma, head and neck, liver or kidney cancer. This CDR3 reads CASSERAGGRQPQHF. The CDR3 DNA sequence: TGTGCCAGCAGTGAACGGGCAGGGGGGCGTCAGCCCCAGCATTTT.